The present TCR beta chain was sequenced within a study of PD-1 blockade in classical Hodgkin lymphoma. A remark on this clone: Its antigen is still unknown.

TCRdb's table, derived via immunoSEQ multiplex PCR, lists solely in-frame clones and lacks some. The repertoire holds around 31,000 clones, with roughly four fifths as singletons. Study-level findings and limits: Before treatment, TCR diversity in newly diagnosed patients was reportedly lower than in healthy donors. Excluded were patients who started nivolumab under 1 year after ASCT, a group that had lower diversity.

Stated time point: cycle 4 day 1 (C4D1), after five to seven weeks of nivolumab. Each patient's relapse followed autologous stem cell transplantation, and brentuximab vedotin exposure varied. Responses achieved at best were complete response, partial response or progressive disease. Trimming removed 3 bases from V and 3 bases from J, with 12 bases in between. This CDR3 spans 15 amino acids. Germline assignment: CDR1 LNHDA and CDR2 SQIVND (reference sequence). The TCR comes from a human donor with classical Hodgkin lymphoma. The gene calls are TRBV19 and TRBJ1-5; unclear D gene. The sequencing here drew on peripheral blood mononuclear cells (PBMCs), taken before the fourth cycle of nivolumab. The CDR3 sequence: CASSILGRPNQPQHF. The CDR3 DNA reads TGTGCCAGTAGTATCCTCGGCAGACCCAATCAGCCCCAGCATTTT.